This TCR beta chain was observed in a study of T cells in localized non-small cell lung cancer. Overall study results and limits: Heterogeneity cannot be ruled out, as sequencing used one tumor region only. Among blood samples, higher T cell density accompanied longer overall survival.

The germline V gene encodes CDR1 MNHNS and CDR2 SASEGT. The CDR3 spans 14 residues. The V end was cut by 10 bases, the J end by 11 bases, with 26 bases between. The table came from immunoSEQ multiplex PCR; TCRdb's copy has only in-frame clones and leaves some out. The sample has roughly 40,000 clones; around 81% are singletons. This clone was counted only a few times. Antigen: not known. The receptor was isolated from a male donor aged 60 or older with stage II lung adenocarcinoma. Here the sequenced sample was peripheral blood mononuclear cells, taken before any cancer treatment. This chain connects TRBV6-1 to TRBJ1-1, with D perhaps TRBD1 (5 bases). The CDR3 reads CAISGGARGAGAFF. In nucleotides, the CDR3 is TGTGCCATCTCGGGAGGGGCACGCGGGGCTGGGGCTTTCTTT.